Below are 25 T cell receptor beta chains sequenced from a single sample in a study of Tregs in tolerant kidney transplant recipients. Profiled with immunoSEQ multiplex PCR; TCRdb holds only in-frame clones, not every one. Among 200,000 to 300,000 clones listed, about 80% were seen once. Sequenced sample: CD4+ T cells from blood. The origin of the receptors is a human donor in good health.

CDR3 coding DNA: TGTGCCAGCAGGGGTTGGACAGGGGACACCGGGGAGCTGTTTTTT. It yields the protein CASRGWTGDTGELFF. The chain uses TRBV11-2 and TRBJ2-2; TRBD1 matches at 9 bases. V shed 6 bases, J shed 3 bases, and the junction held 5 bases outside the gene matches. Germline V gene sequence: CDR1 SGHAT, CDR2 FQNNGV. This CDR3 region has 15 residues. Supplemented by reference TRBV11-2 and TRBJ2-2, the full variable domain reads EAGVAQSPRYKIIEKRQSVAFWCNPISGHATLYWYQQILGQGPKLLIQFQNNGVVDDSQLPKDRFSAERLKGVDSTLKIQPAKLEDSAVYLCASRGWTGDTGELFFGEGSRLTVL.

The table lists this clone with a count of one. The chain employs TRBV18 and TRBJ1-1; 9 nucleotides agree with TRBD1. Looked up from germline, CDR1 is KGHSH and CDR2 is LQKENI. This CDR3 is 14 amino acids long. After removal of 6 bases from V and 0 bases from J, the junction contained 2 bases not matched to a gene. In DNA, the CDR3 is TGTGCCAGCTCCGGACAGGGGATGAACACTGAAGCTTTCTTT. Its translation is CASSGQGMNTEAFF. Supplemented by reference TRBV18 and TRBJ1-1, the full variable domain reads NAGVMQNPRHLVRRRGQEARLRCSPMKGHSHVYWYRQLPEEGLKFMVYLQKENIIDESGMPKERFSAEFPKEGPSILRIQQVVRGDSAAYFCASSGQGMNTEAFFGQGTRLTVV.

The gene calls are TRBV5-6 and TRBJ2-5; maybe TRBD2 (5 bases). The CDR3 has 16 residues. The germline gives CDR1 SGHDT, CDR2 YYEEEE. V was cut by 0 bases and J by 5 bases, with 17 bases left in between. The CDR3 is CASSLAYETIAETQYF. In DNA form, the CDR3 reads TGTGCCAGCAGCTTGGCCTACGAGACTATCGCCGAGACCCAGTACTTC.

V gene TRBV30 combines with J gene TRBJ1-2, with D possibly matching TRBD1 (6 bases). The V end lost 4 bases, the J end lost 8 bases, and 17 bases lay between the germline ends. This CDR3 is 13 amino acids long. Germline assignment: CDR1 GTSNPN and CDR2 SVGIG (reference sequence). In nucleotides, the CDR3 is TGTGCCTGGACCCCCCCCAGGGGATGGGGCTACACCTTC. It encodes CAWTPPRGWGYTF.

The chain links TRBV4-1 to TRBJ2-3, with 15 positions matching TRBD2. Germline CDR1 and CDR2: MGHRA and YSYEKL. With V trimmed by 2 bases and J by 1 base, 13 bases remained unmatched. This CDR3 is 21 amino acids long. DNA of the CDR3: TGCGCCAGCAGCCAAACCGGACTAGCGGGAGGGCCTGTTAGCCGCACAGATACGCAGTATTTT. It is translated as CASSQTGLAGGPVSRTDTQYF.

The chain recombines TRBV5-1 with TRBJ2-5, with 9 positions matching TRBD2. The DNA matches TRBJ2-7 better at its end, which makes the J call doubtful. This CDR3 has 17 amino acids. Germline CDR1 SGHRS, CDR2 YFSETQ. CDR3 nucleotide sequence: TGCGCCAGCAGCTTGGTAATAGCGGGAGATCGCCCCTACGAGCAGTACTTC. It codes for CASSLVIAGDRPYEQYF.

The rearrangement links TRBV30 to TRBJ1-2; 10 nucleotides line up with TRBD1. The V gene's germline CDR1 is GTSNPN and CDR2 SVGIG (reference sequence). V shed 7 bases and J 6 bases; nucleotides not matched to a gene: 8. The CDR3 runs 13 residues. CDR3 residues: CASARDRGHGYTF. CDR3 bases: TGTGCCTCGGCCCGGGACAGGGGTCATGGCTACACCTTC.

As DNA, the CDR3 is TGTGCCAGCAGTGACTCGGGGTCTACGCAGTATTTT. It translates to CASSDSGSTQYF. The chain links TRBV6-4 to TRBJ2-3; D unclear. Deletions cut 0 bases from V and 8 bases from J, with 6 bases between. The CDR3 runs to 12 residues. Germline CDR1 and CDR2: MRHNA and SNTAGT.

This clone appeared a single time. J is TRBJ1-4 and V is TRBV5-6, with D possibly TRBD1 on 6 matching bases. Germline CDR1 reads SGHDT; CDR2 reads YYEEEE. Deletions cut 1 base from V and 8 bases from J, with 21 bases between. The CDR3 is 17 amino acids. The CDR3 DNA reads TGTGCCAGCAGCTTGCGAGGCAGGGGAGGGCCTCGGGAAAAACTGTTTTTT. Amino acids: CASSLRGRGGPREKLFF.

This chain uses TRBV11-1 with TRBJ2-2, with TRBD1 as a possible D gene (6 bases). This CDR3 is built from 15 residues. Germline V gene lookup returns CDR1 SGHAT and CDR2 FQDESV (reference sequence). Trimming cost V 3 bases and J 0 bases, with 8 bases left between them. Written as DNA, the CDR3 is TGTGCCAGCAGCTTTAGGGACACGAACACCGGGGAGCTGTTTTTT. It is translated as CASSFRDTNTGELFF.

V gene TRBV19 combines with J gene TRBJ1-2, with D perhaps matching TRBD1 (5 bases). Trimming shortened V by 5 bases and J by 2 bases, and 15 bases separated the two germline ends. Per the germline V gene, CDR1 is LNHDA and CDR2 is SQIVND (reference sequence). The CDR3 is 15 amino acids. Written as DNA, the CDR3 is TGTGCCAGTAGTGTCCTAGGGGCTACAAACTATGGCTACACCTTC. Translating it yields CASSVLGATNYGYTF.

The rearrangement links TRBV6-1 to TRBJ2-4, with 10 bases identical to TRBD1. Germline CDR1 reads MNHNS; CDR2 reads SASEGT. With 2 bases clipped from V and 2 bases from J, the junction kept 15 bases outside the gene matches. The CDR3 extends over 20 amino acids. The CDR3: CASSERWDRGGQWTKNIQYF. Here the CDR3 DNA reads TGTGCCAGCAGTGAAAGATGGGACAGGGGAGGTCAGTGGACCAAAAACATTCAGTACTTC.

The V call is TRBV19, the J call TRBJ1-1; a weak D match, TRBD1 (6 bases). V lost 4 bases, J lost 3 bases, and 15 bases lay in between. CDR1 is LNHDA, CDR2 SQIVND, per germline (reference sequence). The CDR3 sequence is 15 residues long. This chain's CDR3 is CASSRSGEMDTEAFF. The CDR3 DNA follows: TGTGCCAGTAGTAGGTCAGGGGAGATGGACACTGAAGCTTTCTTT. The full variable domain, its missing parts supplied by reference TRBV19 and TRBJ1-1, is DGGITQSPKYLFRKEGQNVTLSCEQNLNHDAMYWYRQDPGQGLRLIYYSQIVNDFQKGDIAEGYSVSREKKESFPLTVTSAQKNPTAFYLCASSRSGEMDTEAFFGQGTRLTVV.

CDR3 sequence reads: CASSKQVNTEAFF. For the CDR3, the DNA is TGTGCCAGCAGTAAGCAAGTGAACACTGAAGCTTTCTTT. This chain uses TRBV6-4 with TRBJ1-1; D is uncertain. CDR3 length: 13 amino acids. Germline values: CDR1 MRHNA, CDR2 SNTAGT. With 5 bases removed from V and 0 bases from J, the gap between germline ends came to 7 bases.

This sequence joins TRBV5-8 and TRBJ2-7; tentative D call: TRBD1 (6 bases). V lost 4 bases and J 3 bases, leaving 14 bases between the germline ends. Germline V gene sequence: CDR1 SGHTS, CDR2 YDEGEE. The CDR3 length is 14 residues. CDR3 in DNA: TGTGCCAGCAGCCTGTCAGGGGCGAACTACGAGCAGTACTTC. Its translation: CASSLSGANYEQYF.

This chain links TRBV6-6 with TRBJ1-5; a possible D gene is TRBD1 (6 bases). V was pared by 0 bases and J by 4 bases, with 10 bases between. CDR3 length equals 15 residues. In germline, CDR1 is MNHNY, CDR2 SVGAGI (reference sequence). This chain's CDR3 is CASSYSGGGNQPQHF. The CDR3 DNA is TGTGCCAGCAGTTACTCGGGGGGCGGGAATCAGCCCCAGCATTTT.

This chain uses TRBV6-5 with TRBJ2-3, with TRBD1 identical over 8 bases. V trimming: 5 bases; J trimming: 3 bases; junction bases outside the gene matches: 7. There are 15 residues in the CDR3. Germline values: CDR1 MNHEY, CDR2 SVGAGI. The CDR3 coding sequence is TGTGCCAGCAGTCTACAGGGGGTACGGACAGATACGCAGTATTTT. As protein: CASSLQGVRTDTQYF.

The CDR3 region has the DNA TGTGTCTCTGGTGGGGAATATAACACTGAAGCTTTCTTT. Translation: CVSGGEYNTEAFF. This rearrangement joins TRBV2 to TRBJ1-1; D gene ambiguous. The CDR3 spans 13 residues. Germline V gives CDR1 SNHLY, CDR2 FYNNEI.

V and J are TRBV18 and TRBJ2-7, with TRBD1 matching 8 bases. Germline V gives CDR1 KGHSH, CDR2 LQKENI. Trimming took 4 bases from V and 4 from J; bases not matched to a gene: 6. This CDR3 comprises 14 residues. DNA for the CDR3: TGTGCCAGCTCACACGACAGGGGATCGTACGAGCAGTACTTC. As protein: CASSHDRGSYEQYF.

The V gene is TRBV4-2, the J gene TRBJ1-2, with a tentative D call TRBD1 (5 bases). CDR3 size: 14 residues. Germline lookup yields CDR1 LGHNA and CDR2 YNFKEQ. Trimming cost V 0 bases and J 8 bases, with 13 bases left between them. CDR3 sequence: CASSQDLLGGGYTF. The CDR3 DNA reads TGTGCCAGCAGCCAAGATCTCCTTGGGGGGGGCTACACCTTC.

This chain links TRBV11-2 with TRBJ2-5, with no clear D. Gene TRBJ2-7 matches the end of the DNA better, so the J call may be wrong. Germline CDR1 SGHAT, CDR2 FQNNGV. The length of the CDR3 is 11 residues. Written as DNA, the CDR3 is TGTGCCAGCAGCTTATATGACGAGCAGTACTTC. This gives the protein CASSLYDEQYF.

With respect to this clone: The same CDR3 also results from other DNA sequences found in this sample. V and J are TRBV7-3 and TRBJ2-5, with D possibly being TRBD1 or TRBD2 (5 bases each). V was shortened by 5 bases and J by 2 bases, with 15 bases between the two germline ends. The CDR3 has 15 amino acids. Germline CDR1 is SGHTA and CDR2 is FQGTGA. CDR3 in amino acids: CASSMGPGRQETQYF. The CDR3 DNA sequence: TGTGCCAGCAGCATGGGACCCGGGCGGCAAGAGACCCAGTACTTC.

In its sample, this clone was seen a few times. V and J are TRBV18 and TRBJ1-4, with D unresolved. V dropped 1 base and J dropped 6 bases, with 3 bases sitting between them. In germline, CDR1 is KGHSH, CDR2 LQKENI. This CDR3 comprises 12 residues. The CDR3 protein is CASSPLDEKLFF. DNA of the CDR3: TGTGCCAGCTCACCACTAGATGAAAAACTGTTTTTT.

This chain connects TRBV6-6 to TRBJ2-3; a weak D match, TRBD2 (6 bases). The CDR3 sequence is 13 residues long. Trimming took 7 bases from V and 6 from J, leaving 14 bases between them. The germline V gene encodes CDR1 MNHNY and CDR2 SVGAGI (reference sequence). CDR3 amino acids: CASTGTGRDTQYF. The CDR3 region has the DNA TGTGCCAGCACCGGGACTGGGAGGGATACGCAGTATTTT.

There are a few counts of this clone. CDR3 region: CASSSRNVGGEYSPLHF. CDR3 sequence (DNA): TGTGCCAGCAGCTCACGCAACGTAGGGGGCGAGTATTCACCCCTCCACTTT. The J gene is TRBJ1-6, the V gene TRBV11-2, with 7 bases identical to TRBD1. Germline V gives CDR1 SGHAT, CDR2 FQNNGV. The V and J ends lost 4 bases and 8 bases, in that order; junction bases with no gene match: 14. This CDR3 region has 17 residues.